This TCR beta chain was found in a study of T cell repertoires in cytomegalovirus infection. TCRdb processed the reads anew with MiXCR; each CDR3 protein has one entry. The sample carries hundreds of thousands of distinct CDR3 sequences, 10% to 12% recorded once. Between the trimmed V and J ends, which lost 1 base and 6 bases, there was a span of 10 bases. The CDR3 consists of 14 residues. CDR1 and CDR2 from the germline V gene are LGHDT and YNNKEL (reference sequence). This clonotype was seen repeatedly, ten times or more. The sequenced material came from PBMCs. The TCR originated in a human donor in good health (CMV status not recorded). Some clones in this sample may be carry-over from other donors' samples. This chain connects TRBV3-1 to TRBJ2-1; D is uncertain. This CDR3 reads CASSQVRSANEQFF. For the CDR3, the DNA is TGTGCCAGCAGCCAAGTGAGGAGCGCCAATGAGCAGTTCTTC.